The T cell receptor (beta chain) under discussion was sequenced for a study of cytomegalovirus exposure and HLA in healthy donors. It was with 60 Vbeta and 13 Jbeta primers that the PCR ran. Sequencing was performed with immunoSEQ multiplex PCR; in TCRdb, only in-frame clones are kept and a portion is missing. The sample yields around 110,000 clones, around 74% seen once. Study conclusions and caveats: Rare TCR sequences dominated, though some public TCRs recurred in many donors. From TCR beta sequences, most subjects' HLA-A and HLA-B alleles were reportedly predicted accurately. In a later analysis, across HLA loci, associated TCR counts were highest for DRB1, lowest for HLA-C.

V gave up 5 bases and J gave up 0 bases, with 7 bases separating them. CDR1 is SGHVS, CDR2 FNYEAQ, per germline. The CDR3 is made up of 14 amino acids. Turning to this clone: The antigen remains undetermined.

This TCR was sampled from a woman aged 18-29 years in good health and CMV-seronegative. Sequencing was performed on PBMCs. The chain has TRBV7-6 and TRBJ1-4; D is ambiguous. The CDR3 bases are TGTGCCAGCAGCAGCGTTGCAACTAATGAAAAACTGTTTTTT. Amino acids: CASSSVATNEKLFF.